These T cell receptor beta chains were read from a single sample in a study of identical twins. TCRdb independently ran MiXCR on the 5' RACE reads; one entry per CDR3 protein. The sample gives hundreds of thousands of distinct CDR3 sequences, 20% to 25% of which show up once; around 0.47% is in the top ten. In addition, the sample was reused for a study of yellow fever vaccine responses in identical twins.

Source material: CD4+ T cells sorted from blood. These TCRs come from a woman aged 18-29 years in good health. Each CDR3 is given with its conserved first and last residue. The D gene is left open where the match is weak. Clone size, where shown, is once, few, many, or a class for clones that have expanded.

V,J,D,size,CDR3,DNA
TRBV28,TRBJ1-5,TRBD1,NA,CASRPGQQNQPQHF,TGTGCCAGCAGACCGGGACAGCAGAATCAGCCCCAGCATTTT
TRBV7-6,TRBJ2-5,NA,few,CASTGLDPIDSQETQYF,TGTGCCAGCACCGGTTTGGACCCTATCGACTCGCAAGAGACCCAGTACTTC
TRBV20-1,TRBJ2-7,TRBD2,few,CSARDGQGGSEQYF,TGCAGTGCTAGAGATGGGCAGGGCGGGAGTGAGCAGTACTTC
TRBV12-3/TRBV12-4,TRBJ1-2,TRBD1,few,CASSWGTGVLNYGYTF,TGTGCCAGCAGTTGGGGGACAGGGGTCCTAAACTATGGCTACACCTTC
TRBV6-1,TRBJ1-6,NA,few,CASSIDRTNSPLHF,TGTGCCAGCAGTATAGACAGGACCAATTCACCCCTCCACTTT
TRBV2,TRBJ2-6,NA,few,CASSGGGANVLTF,TGTGCCAGCAGCGGTGGCGGGGCCAACGTCCTGACTTTC
TRBV7-6,TRBJ2-3,TRBD2,many,CASSLGGLAGGRTDTQYF,TGTGCCAGCAGCTTAGGGGGGCTAGCGGGAGGTCGCACAGATACGCAGTATTTT
TRBV20-1,TRBJ1-6,NA,NA,CSAPIGSNSPLHF,TGCAGTGCCCCCATAGGGTCTAATTCACCCCTCCACTTT
TRBV3-1,TRBJ2-7,TRBD2,once,CASSPRGDPYEQYF,TGTGCCAGCAGCCCCCGGGGGGACCCCTACGAGCAGTACTTC
TRBV19,TRBJ1-1,TRBD1,few,CASTADRGYTEAFF,TGTGCCAGTACCGCCGACAGGGGCTACACTGAAGCTTTCTTT
TRBV20-1,TRBJ2-2,NA,NA,CSARDSSNTGELFF,TGCAGTGCTAGAGACTCCTCGAACACCGGGGAGCTGTTTTTT
TRBV20-1,TRBJ2-1,NA,once,CSARRSQDFYNEQFF,TGCAGTGCTAGAAGGTCCCAAGATTTCTACAATGAGCAGTTCTTC
TRBV20-1,TRBJ2-1,TRBD2,few,CSANSGTSGSYNEQFF,TGCAGTGCTAACTCCGGGACTAGCGGCTCCTACAATGAGCAGTTCTTC
TRBV6-1,TRBJ2-4,NA,NA,CASSEKGQNIQYF,TGTGCCAGCAGTGAGAAGGGGCAAAACATTCAGTACTTC
TRBV28,TRBJ2-1,TRBD2,NA,CASSLGLAGVREQFF,TGTGCCAGCAGCCTGGGACTAGCGGGAGTAAGGGAGCAGTTCTTC
TRBV12-3/TRBV12-4,TRBJ2-2,TRBD1,NA,CASSPRDRMNTGELFF,TGTGCCAGCAGTCCTCGGGACAGAATGAACACCGGGGAGCTGTTTTTT
TRBV9,TRBJ2-1,TRBD1,NA,CASSVTGQGYNEQFF,TGTGCCAGCAGCGTGACGGGACAGGGATACAATGAGCAGTTCTTC
TRBV24-1,TRBJ2-1,NA,few,CATSDSLWEEQFF,TGTGCCACCAGTGATTCCCTATGGGAGGAGCAGTTCTTC
TRBV10-3,TRBJ2-7,NA,NA,CAISEGGSSYEQYF,TGTGCCATCAGTGAAGGGGGGAGCTCCTACGAGCAGTACTTC